These 2 T cell receptor beta chains originate from one sample sequenced in a study of cytomegalovirus exposure and HLA in healthy donors. PCR employed 60 Vbeta and 13 Jbeta primers. Assay used: immunoSEQ multiplex PCR; TCRdb lists only in-frame clones, some missing. The profile shows over 150,000 clones, around 81% of them singletons. The source material was PBMCs. Receptor source: a woman between 35 and 50 years old in good health and CMV-seropositive.

J is TRBJ2-1 and V is TRBV5-1, with 12 positions matching TRBD2. Unmatched junction bases numbered 18, after V lost 1 base and J lost 10 bases. Germline CDR1 reads SGHRS; CDR2 reads YFSETQ. The CDR3 has 19 amino acids. The CDR3 DNA is TGCGCCAGCAGCTTGCAGGCCACGACGAGACTAGCGGGAGTAATGGAGCAGTTCTTC. Protein sequence: CASSLQATTRLAGVMEQFF.

The rearrangement joins TRBV25-1 to TRBJ2-5, with TRBD2 matching over 8 bases. There are 16 residues in the CDR3. Germline assignment: CDR1 MGHDK and CDR2 SYGVNS. J lost 5 bases, V lost 0 bases, and 8 bases had no gene match. The CDR3 loop reads CASSEYEDRGGETQYF. The CDR3 DNA is TGTGCCAGCAGTGAATACGAGGACCGGGGGGGGGAGACCCAGTACTTC. The whole variable domain, remainder taken from reference TRBV25-1 and TRBJ2-5, is EADIYQTPRYLVIGTGKKITLECSQTMGHDKMYWYQQDPGMELHLIHYSYGVNSTEKGDLSSESTVSRIRTEHFPLTLESARPSHTSQYLCASSEYEDRGGETQYFGPGTRLLVL.